This T cell receptor (beta chain) was sequenced for a study of cytomegalovirus exposure and HLA in healthy donors. On the study more broadly: Findings of an earlier analysis included about 120 million unique TCR beta sequences from 170 million or so T cells.

The PCR was carried out with 60 Vbeta primers and 13 Jbeta primers. Profiled with immunoSEQ multiplex PCR; TCRdb holds only in-frame clones, not every one. Altogether approximately 130,000 clones are present, more than 70% being singletons, with the ten largest covering 6% to 8%. Germline V lookup: CDR1 LNHDA, CDR2 SQIVND (reference sequence). The CDR3 extends over 13 amino acids. Trimming took 6 bases from V and 9 from J, leaving 15 bases between them. This sequence joins TRBV19 and TRBJ1-5; D is possibly TRBD1 (5 bases). The source of this sequence is a young woman in good health and CMV-seropositive. Sequenced: PBMCs. For the CDR3, the DNA is TGTGCCAGTAGGGGGGGAGGGACCCGGCCCCAGCATTTT. This sequence encodes CASRGGGTRPQHF.